This T cell receptor (beta chain) was found in a study of blood T cells in healthy people across ages (dated by TCRdb to about 2015). General notes on the study: Template switching captured roughly one uniquely barcoded TCR beta cDNA molecule per two T cells in model experiments. The study measured age-related changes in TCR beta repertoire diversity using deep sequencing normalized with unique cDNA molecular identifiers. The donors were split into four age groups: young (average 16 years), middle-aged (about 40), aged (more than 60) and long-lived (approximately 80). To avoid experimental bias, donors of different ages were spread randomly across the sequencing lanes. Two additional independent replicas of 1 million unique cDNA reads from the same blood draw were analyzed for two donors (one aged 18 to 29 and one aged 80 or older). The research as a whole found: There was a strong correlation between observed TCR beta diversity and the percentage of naive T cells measured by flow cytometry. The long-lived group showed more naive CD4+ T cells, fewer expanded clones and increased TCR diversity than the aged group, suggesting age selection. Since profiling was done on bulk unsorted PBMCs, naive and antigen-experienced compartments could not be conclusively compared. As age increased, observed TCR beta diversity per million T cells dropped in a roughly linear way, and a significant reduction was already evident by age roughly 36. Estimates of total diversity based on one million sequenced T cells were considered lower bounds and underestimates. Because donor CMV infection status was unknown, age-related changes in expanded clonotypes were potentially confounded.

Library preparation was by 5' RACE. Reads for this sample came from an Illumina HiSeq 2500. A second roughly 6 to 11 cycle PCR used a sample-barcoded 5' primer and a J-beta primer mix. A unique molecular identifier was introduced onto each TCR beta cDNA molecule by a template-switch 5' adaptor carrying 12 random nucleotides. Each sample yielded at least 2.5 million CDR3-containing paired-end reads. All of the RNA was converted into first-strand cDNA using the Mint cDNA synthesis kit, with a TRBC-specific oligonucleotide serving as the primer. Following uracil-DNA glycosylase treatment, a first 18-cycle PCR with universal primers M1SS and BC2_uni_R was performed on all cDNA. In the authors' own workflow: Normalization of each sample was performed by random selection of 1 million high-quality reads, each carrying a distinct molecular identifier. Reads sharing molecular identifiers were discarded rather than binned into consensus sequences. MiTCR, set to a Q25 quality threshold and the strictest error-elimination algorithm, was used for CDR3 identification, clonotype clustering and error correction. A nonparametric unseen species model with Euler transformation was used to estimate lower-bound total TCR beta diversity. TCRdb reworked the public reads: Q25 trimming with fastp, MiXCR clone assembly, productive beta chains retained. One record per CDR3 amino acid sequence lists the most common genes and DNA. It is TCRdb's table, rather than the study itself, that gives the V and J calls and clone size. This sample is represented by over 1,200,000 distinct CDR3 sequences; roughly 59% of them were singletons. Under 8.5% of the sample is taken by the ten largest.

This clonotype was seen a single time. Its antigen has not been determined. No quality values exist for individual bases; no much larger clone is one base distant. The roughly 39 donors, aged about 6 to 90 years, were systemically healthy Caucasian individuals from Russia. About 10 milliliters of peripheral blood were collected from each donor into EDTA-treated Vacutainer tubes. PBMCs were isolated by Ficoll-Paque density-gradient centrifugation, with at least 6 million obtained per sample. Trizol reagent was used to extract total RNA from PBMCs, with at least 6 micrograms per sample. For every donor, an aliquot of PBMCs went through flow cytometry to measure the percentages of naive CD45RAhigh/CD27high T cells. The CDR3 runs 14 residues from the cysteine to the phenylalanine. The sequence is cut down to CDR3 DNA, 42 bases in frame from base 1. The germline V gene provides CDR1 MNHNS and CDR2 SASEGT. V gives up 4 bases and J gives up 11 bases, and the segment between their germline ends measures 20 bases.

The sample comprised blood. This chain is built from TRBV6-1 and TRBJ2-5; the D region possibly corresponds to TRBD2 (6 bases align). The clonotype comes from a man between 18 and 35 years old in good health. The CDR3 is CASSVGARGNEQYF. The base sequence is TGTGCCAGCAGTGTTGGGGCGCGGGGTAATGAGCAGTACTTC.